The 17 T cell receptor beta chains presented below share a single source sample, sequenced in a study of response to subunit inactivated influenza vaccine. TCRdb itself ran the RT-PCR reads through MiXCR, one entry per CDR3 protein. Of 500,000 or so distinct CDR3 sequences listed, approximately 15% are singletons. Specimen: CD4+ T cells sorted from PBMCs, collected about 24 months after vaccination. All receptors derive from a man aged 45 to 75 who received an inactivated influenza vaccine.

This clonotype was counted at least ten times. The genes are TRBV11-2 and TRBJ2-1, with D maybe TRBD1 (5 bases). The CDR3 is 14 residues long. Trimming left V 5 bases short and J 6 bases short, with 14 bases between. Germline V lookup: CDR1 SGHAT, CDR2 FQNNGV. CDR3 residues: CASSRDSNINEQFF. As DNA, the CDR3 is TGTGCCAGCAGCCGCGACAGCAACATCAATGAGCAGTTCTTC. Looking up the rest from reference TRBV11-2 and TRBJ2-1 gives the full variable domain: EAGVAQSPRYKIIEKRQSVAFWCNPISGHATLYWYQQILGQGPKLLIQFQNNGVVDDSQLPKDRFSAERLKGVDSTLKIQPAKLEDSAVYLCASSRDSNINEQFFGPGTRLTVL.

This clonotype was detected only a few times. The CDR3 sequence is CASSFAYGYTF. CDR3 nucleotides: TGTGCCAGCAGCTTCGCATATGGCTACACCTTC. The chain employs TRBV7-2 and TRBJ1-2, with no clear D. The CDR3 is made up of 11 amino acids. The ends were cut back, 3 bases at V and 5 bases at J, with 4 bases in the middle. CDR1 and CDR2 (germline): SGHTA, FQGNSA.

This clonotype was seen more than once but under ten times. The gene calls are TRBV29-1 and TRBJ2-1; 9 bases align to TRBD2. The V segment lost 7 bases and the J segment 8 bases; nucleotides outside the gene matches: 9. CDR1 and CDR2 from the germline V gene are SQVTM and ANQGSEA. There are 13 residues in the CDR3. Written as DNA, the CDR3 is TGCAGCGCCGGTAGCGGGAGAATGGATGAGCAGTTCTTC. The encoded protein is CSAGSGRMDEQFF.

The chain employs TRBV9 and TRBJ1-1; 12 nucleotides line up with TRBD1. Germline lookup yields CDR1 SGDLS and CDR2 YYNGEE. J was trimmed by 6 bases and V by 4 bases; bases with no gene match: 4. This CDR3 is built from 14 residues. CDR3 loop: CASSRGQGASEAFF. In DNA, the CDR3 is TGTGCCAGCAGCCGGGGACAGGGGGCCTCTGAAGCTTTCTTT.

This clonotype was detected only a few times. The V and J genes are TRBV7-9 and TRBJ1-4, with a possible D match to TRBD1 (6 bases). The CDR3 is 14 amino acids. Germline V gives CDR1 SEHNR, CDR2 FQNEAQ (reference sequence). V was clipped by 1 base and J by 8 bases, with 11 bases between them. CDR3 DNA sequence: TGTGCCAGCAGCTTAGACGGGGGCGGCGAAAAACTGTTTTTT. This gives the protein CASSLDGGGEKLFF.

V usage is TRBV10-3 and J usage is TRBJ2-3; D gene uncertain. The CDR3 runs 15 residues. The germline gives CDR1 ENHRY, CDR2 SYGVKD. Trimming pared 2 bases from V and 1 base from J, leaving 10 bases between. Written as DNA, the CDR3 is TGTGCCATCAGTGAGGTTGGACCGGGCACAGATACGCAGTATTTT. Translation gives CAISEVGPGTDTQYF.

The V call is TRBV12-3 or TRBV12-4, the J call TRBJ1-5, with a tentative D call TRBD1 (5 bases). Trimming removed 3 bases from V and 7 bases from J, with 13 bases in between. The CDR3 sequence is 14 residues long. The DNA of the CDR3 is TGTGCCAGCAGTTTGGGGGGAATGCGCCAGCCCCAGCATTTT. Amino acid sequence: CASSLGGMRQPQHF.

There are a few counts of this clonotype. The chain has TRBV20-1 and TRBJ1-4, with D possibly matching TRBD1 (5 bases). The CDR3 extends over 15 amino acids. The V end lost 0 bases, the J end lost 4 bases, and 12 bases lay between the germline ends. Germline V lookup: CDR1 DFQATT, CDR2 SNEGSKA (reference sequence). CDR3 in amino acids: CSARDLQGINEKLFF. CDR3 coding DNA: TGCAGTGCTAGAGATCTCCAGGGAATTAATGAAAAACTGTTTTTT.

This clonotype was detected only a few times. The chain joins TRBV12-3 or TRBV12-4 to TRBJ2-2; the D is unclear. The CDR3 is 15 amino acids. Trimming pared 6 bases from V and 4 bases from J, leaving 15 bases between. CDR3 nucleotide sequence: TGTGCCAGCAGACGAGACCCTGTGGGCACCGGGGAGCTGTTTTTT. As protein: CASRRDPVGTGELFF.

This chain links TRBV7-2 with TRBJ2-7; D is uncertain. Trimming stripped 6 bases from V and 5 bases from J, with 17 bases between. The CDR3 totals 14 residues. Per the germline V gene, CDR1 is SGHTA and CDR2 is FQGNSA. The CDR3 DNA sequence: TGTGCCAGCAGTCTAACTGGGGTATCGGACGAGCAGTACTTC. Encoded protein: CASSLTGVSDEQYF.

This clonotype was picked up a small number of times. This chain joins TRBV5-1 and TRBJ2-2, with 10 positions matching TRBD2. This CDR3 contains 15 residues. Germline V CDR1 and CDR2: SGHRS, YFSETQ. V trimming: 4 bases; J trimming: 1 base; junction bases outside the gene matches: 1. The CDR3 sequence: CASSASGRNTGELFF. The CDR3 coding sequence is TGCGCCAGCAGCGCTAGCGGGAGGAACACCGGGGAGCTGTTTTTT.

This rearrangement joins TRBV7-8 to TRBJ2-7; 9 positions match TRBD2. The ends lost 3 bases at V and 4 bases at J; junction bases unmatched: 13. This CDR3 region has 17 residues. Germline lookup yields CDR1 SGHVS and CDR2 FQNEAQ. CDR3 region: CASSFWVSGRKRYEQYF. The CDR3 nucleotides read TGTGCCAGCAGCTTCTGGGTTAGCGGGAGAAAACGTTACGAGCAGTACTTC.

This clonotype came up a few times. The chain combines TRBV7-6 with TRBJ2-3, with 9 positions matching TRBD1. From germline, CDR1 is SGHVS and CDR2 FNYEAQ. CDR3 length: 17 residues. With V trimmed by 1 base and J by 2 bases, 7 bases remained unmatched. CDR3 DNA: TGTGCCAGCAGCTTAGTTCTTGGGACAGGGAACACAGATACGCAGTATTTT. Protein product: CASSLVLGTGNTDTQYF.

The chain employs TRBV7-9 and TRBJ2-7, with TRBD2 matching over 7 bases. Germline V gene data show CDR1 as SEHNR and CDR2 as FQNEAQ (reference sequence). V lost 1 base to trimming and J lost 3 bases; unmatched junction nucleotides: 6. The CDR3 spans 15 residues. The CDR3 bases are TGTGCCAGCAGCTTAGTTCCTAGCGGAGGCTACGAGCAGTACTTC. Amino acids: CASSLVPSGGYEQYF.

This chain links TRBV7-2 with TRBJ2-3; TRBD2 matches at 9 bases. Unmatched junction bases numbered 5, after V lost 6 bases and J lost 1 base. Germline V lookup: CDR1 SGHTA, CDR2 FQGNSA. This CDR3 is 15 amino acids long. The DNA for the CDR3 is TGTGCCAGCAGATTCCAGCGGGGGGGCACAGATACGCAGTATTTT. This gives the protein CASRFQRGGTDTQYF.

J is TRBJ2-7 and V is TRBV10-3; 8 bases are a match to TRBD1. CDR1 and CDR2 from the germline V gene are ENHRY and SYGVKD. V was pared by 1 base and J by 3 bases, with 2 bases of the junction left unmatched. This CDR3 is 14 amino acids long. CDR3 nucleotide sequence: TGTGCCATCAGTGAGTGGACAGGGAGCTACGAGCAGTACTTC. This gives the protein CAISEWTGSYEQYF.

The chain carries TRBV10-3 and TRBJ2-2; 8 nucleotides agree with TRBD2. The CDR3 covers 14 residues. Unmatched junction bases numbered 1, after V lost 6 bases and J lost 1 base. Germline loops: CDR1 ENHRY, CDR2 SYGVKD. In DNA form, the CDR3 reads TGTGCCATCAGCCTAGCGGGGAACACCGGGGAGCTGTTTTTT. This codes for CAISLAGNTGELFF.